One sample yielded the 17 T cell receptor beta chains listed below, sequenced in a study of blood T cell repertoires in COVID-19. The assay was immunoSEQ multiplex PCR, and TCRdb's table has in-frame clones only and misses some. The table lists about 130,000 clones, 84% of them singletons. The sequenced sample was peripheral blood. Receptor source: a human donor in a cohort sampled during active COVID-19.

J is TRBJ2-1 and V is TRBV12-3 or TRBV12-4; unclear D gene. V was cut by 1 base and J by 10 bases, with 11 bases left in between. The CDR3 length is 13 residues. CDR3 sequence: CASSLGQLEEQFF. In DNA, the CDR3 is TGTGCCAGCAGTTTAGGGCAGTTGGAGGAGCAGTTCTTC.

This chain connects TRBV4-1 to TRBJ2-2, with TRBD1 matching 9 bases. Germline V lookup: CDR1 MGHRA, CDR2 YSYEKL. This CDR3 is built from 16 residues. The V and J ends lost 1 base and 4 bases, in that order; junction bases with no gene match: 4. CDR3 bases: TGCGCCAGCAGCCAAGCCGGGACAGGGTCCACCGGGGAGCTGTTTTTT. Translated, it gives CASSQAGTGSTGELFF.

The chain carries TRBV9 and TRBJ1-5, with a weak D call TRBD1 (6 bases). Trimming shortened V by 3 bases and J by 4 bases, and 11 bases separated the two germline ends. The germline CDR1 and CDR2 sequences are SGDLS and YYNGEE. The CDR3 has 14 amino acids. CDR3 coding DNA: TGTGCCAGCAGCGGGGGGGGGCCAAATCAGCCCCAGCATTTT. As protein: CASSGGGPNQPQHF.

CDR3 protein: CASSIPGQPSGYTF. The CDR3 nucleotides read TGTGCCAGCAGTATCCCGGGACAGCCATCGGGCTACACCTTC. The chain has TRBV27 and TRBJ1-2; 7 bases are a match to TRBD1. The CDR3 loop spans 14 amino acids. Germline V lookup: CDR1 MNHEY, CDR2 SMNVEV (reference sequence). After removal of 5 bases from V and 8 bases from J, the junction contained 11 bases not matched to a gene.

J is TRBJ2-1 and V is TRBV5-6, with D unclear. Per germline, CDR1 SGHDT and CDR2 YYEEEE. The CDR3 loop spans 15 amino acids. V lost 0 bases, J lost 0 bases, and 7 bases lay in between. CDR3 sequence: CASSLVHSSYNEQFF. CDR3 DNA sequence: TGTGCCAGCAGCTTGGTACACAGCTCCTACAATGAGCAGTTCTTC. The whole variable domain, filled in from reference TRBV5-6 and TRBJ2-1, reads DAGVTQSPTHLIKTRGQQVTLRCSPKSGHDTVSWYQQALGQGPQFIFQYYEEEERQRGNFPDRFSGHQFPNYSSELNVNALLLGDSALYLCASSLVHSSYNEQFFGPGTRLTVL.

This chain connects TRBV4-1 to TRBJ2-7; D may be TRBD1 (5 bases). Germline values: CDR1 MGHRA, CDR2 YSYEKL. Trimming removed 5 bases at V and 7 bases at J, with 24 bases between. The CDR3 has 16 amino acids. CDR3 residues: CASSGVAGTGSLEQYF. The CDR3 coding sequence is TGCGCCAGCAGCGGGGTGGCAGGAACAGGAAGTTTAGAGCAGTACTTC.

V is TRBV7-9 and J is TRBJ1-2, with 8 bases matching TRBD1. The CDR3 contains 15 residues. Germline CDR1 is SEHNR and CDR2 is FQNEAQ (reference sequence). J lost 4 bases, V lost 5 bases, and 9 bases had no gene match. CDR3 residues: CASSHTDRGSYGYTF. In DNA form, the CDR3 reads TGTGCCAGCAGCCACACCGACAGGGGCTCCTATGGCTACACCTTC. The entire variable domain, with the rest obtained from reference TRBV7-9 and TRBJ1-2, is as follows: DTGVSQNPRHKITKRGQNVTFRCDPISEHNRLYWYRQTLGQGPEFLTYFQNEAQLEKSRLLSDRFSAERPKGSFSTLEIQRTEQGDSAMYLCASSHTDRGSYGYTFGSGTRLTVV.

In DNA, the CDR3 is TGTGCCAGCAACATACCGAGGGGGTTCTACAATGAGCAGTTCTTC. It yields the protein CASNIPRGFYNEQFF. The chain employs TRBV7-2 and TRBJ2-1, with D tentatively TRBD1 (6 bases). This CDR3 contains 15 residues. Germline values: CDR1 SGHTA, CDR2 FQGNSA. The V and J ends lost 7 bases and 3 bases respectively, with 16 bases between them.

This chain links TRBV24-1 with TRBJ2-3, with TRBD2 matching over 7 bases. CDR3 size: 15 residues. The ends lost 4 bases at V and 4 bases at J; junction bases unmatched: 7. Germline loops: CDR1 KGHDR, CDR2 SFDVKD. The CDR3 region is CATSDRGEGADTQYF. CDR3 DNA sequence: TGTGCCACCAGTGACCGGGGGGAGGGCGCAGATACGCAGTATTTT.

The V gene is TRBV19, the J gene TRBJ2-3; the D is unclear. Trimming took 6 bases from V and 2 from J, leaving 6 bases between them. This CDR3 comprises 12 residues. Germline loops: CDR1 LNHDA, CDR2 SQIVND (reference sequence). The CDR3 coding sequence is TGTGCCAGTAGGCCTAACACAGATACGCAGTATTTT. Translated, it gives CASRPNTDTQYF.

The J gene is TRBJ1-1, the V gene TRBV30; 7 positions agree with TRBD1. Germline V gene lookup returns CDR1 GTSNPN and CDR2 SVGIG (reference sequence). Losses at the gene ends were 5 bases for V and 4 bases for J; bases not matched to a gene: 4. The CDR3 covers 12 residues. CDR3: CAWDREGTEAFF. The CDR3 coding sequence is TGTGCCTGGGACAGGGAGGGCACTGAAGCTTTCTTT.

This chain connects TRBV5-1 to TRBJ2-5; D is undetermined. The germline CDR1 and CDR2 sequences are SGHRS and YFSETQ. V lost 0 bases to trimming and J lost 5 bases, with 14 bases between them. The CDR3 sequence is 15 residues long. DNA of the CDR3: TGCGCCAGCAGCTTGGTCGATCCCCCAGTCGAGACCCAGTACTTC. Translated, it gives CASSLVDPPVETQYF.

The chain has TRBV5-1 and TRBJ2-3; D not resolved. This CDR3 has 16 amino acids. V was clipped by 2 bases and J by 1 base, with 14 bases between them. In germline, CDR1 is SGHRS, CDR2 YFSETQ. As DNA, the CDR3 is TGCGCCAGCAGCTTCACTGCCAACCGGGGCACAGATACGCAGTATTTT. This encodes CASSFTANRGTDTQYF.

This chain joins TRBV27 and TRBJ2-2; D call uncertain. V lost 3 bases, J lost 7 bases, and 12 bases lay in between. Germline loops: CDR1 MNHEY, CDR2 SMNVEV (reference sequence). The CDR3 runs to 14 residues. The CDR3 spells CASSLAQLGGELFF. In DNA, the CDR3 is TGTGCCAGCAGTTTGGCGCAGCTAGGCGGGGAGCTGTTTTTT.

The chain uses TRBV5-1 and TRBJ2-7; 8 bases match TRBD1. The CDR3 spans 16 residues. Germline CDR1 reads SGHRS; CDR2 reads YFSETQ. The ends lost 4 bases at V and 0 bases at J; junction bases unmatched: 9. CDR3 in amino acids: CASSPGTGLSSYEQYF. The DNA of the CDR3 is TGCGCCAGCAGCCCCGGGACAGGTTTGAGCTCCTACGAGCAGTACTTC.

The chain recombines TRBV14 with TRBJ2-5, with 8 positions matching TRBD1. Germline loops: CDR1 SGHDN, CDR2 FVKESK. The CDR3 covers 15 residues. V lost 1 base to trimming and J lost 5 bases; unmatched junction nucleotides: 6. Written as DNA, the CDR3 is TGTGCCAGCAGCCAAGGGGCAGGGGGCCGGGAGACCCAGTACTTC. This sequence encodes CASSQGAGGRETQYF.

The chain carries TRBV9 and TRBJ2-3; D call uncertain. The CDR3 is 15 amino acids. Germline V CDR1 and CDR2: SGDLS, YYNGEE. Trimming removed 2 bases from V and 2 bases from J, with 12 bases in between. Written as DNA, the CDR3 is TGTGCCAGCAGCGTTCTAGGCCCCCCCACAGATACGCAGTATTTT. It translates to CASSVLGPPTDTQYF.